Below, one TCR beta chain is given with its context. Assay: immunoSEQ multiplex PCR; the TCRdb copy retains only in-frame clones and omits some. The sample has about 100,000 clones; 70% to 90% are singletons. This sample was included in a study of blood T cell repertoires in COVID-19. This CDR3 region has 13 residues. V shed 6 bases and J 7 bases; nucleotides not matched to a gene: 8. In germline, CDR1 is MNHEY, CDR2 SVGEGT. The specimen sequenced was peripheral blood. The chain uses TRBV6-2 or TRBV6-3 and TRBJ2-7; TRBD1 aligns across 8 bases. This clonotype was sampled from a human donor in a cohort sampled during active COVID-19. This chain's CDR3 is CASSQRTGREQYF. The DNA for the CDR3 is TGTGCCAGCAGCCAACGGACAGGGAGGGAGCAGTACTTC.